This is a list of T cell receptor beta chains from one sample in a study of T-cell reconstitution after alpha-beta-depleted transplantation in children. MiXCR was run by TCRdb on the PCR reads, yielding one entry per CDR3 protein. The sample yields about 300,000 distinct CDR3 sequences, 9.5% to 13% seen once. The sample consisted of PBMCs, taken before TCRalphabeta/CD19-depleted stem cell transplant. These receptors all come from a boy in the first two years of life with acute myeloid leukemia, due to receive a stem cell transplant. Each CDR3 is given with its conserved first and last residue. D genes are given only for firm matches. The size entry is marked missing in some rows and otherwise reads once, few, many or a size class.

CDR3: CASSLGGNSYGYTF
DNA: TGTGCCAGCAGCTTAGGGGGGAACAGCTATGGCTACACCTTC
V: TRBV11-3
size: .
D: .
J: TRBJ1-2

CDR3: CSARGGGRNYGYTF
DNA: TGCAGTGCTAGAGGGGGGGGGCGGAACTATGGCTACACCTTC
V: TRBV20-1
size: few
D: .
J: TRBJ1-2

CDR3: CASSPRTARNTEAFF
DNA: TGTGCCAGCAGCCCCCGAACAGCAAGAAACACTGAAGCTTTCTTT
V: TRBV7-9
size: many
D: .
J: TRBJ1-1

CDR3: CSPRDPRTFSSTDTQYF
DNA: TGCAGTCCTAGGGACCCTAGGACATTTTCTAGCACAGATACGCAGTATTTT
V: TRBV20-1
size: .
D: .
J: TRBJ2-3

CDR3: CASSFSGHGGFPLHF
DNA: TGTGCCAGCAGTTTCAGCGGACACGGAGGGTTCCCCCTCCACTTT
V: TRBV28
size: .
D: .
J: TRBJ1-6

CDR3: CASTYWGSSEAFF
DNA: TGTGCCAGCACCTACTGGGGATCCTCTGAAGCTTTCTTT
V: TRBV6-6
size: many
D: .
J: TRBJ1-1

CDR3: CSVEERPSSGTGLSYEQYF
DNA: TGCAGCGTTGAAGAGCGCCCTTCCTCCGGGACAGGGTTGTCCTACGAGCAGTACTTC
V: TRBV29-1
size: many
D: TRBD1
J: TRBJ2-7

CDR3: CASSPQGWGGDEQFF
DNA: TGTGCCAGCAGTCCACAGGGCTGGGGAGGGGATGAGCAGTTCTTC
V: TRBV6-1
size: many
D: .
J: TRBJ2-1

CDR3: CSAAGGPKDTQYF
DNA: TGCAGTGCGGCCGGGGGGCCCAAGGATACGCAGTATTTT
V: TRBV20-1
size: .
D: .
J: TRBJ2-3

CDR3: CATSTQSQGSEQFF
DNA: TGTGCCACCAGCACGCAATCCCAGGGGAGTGAGCAGTTCTTC
V: TRBV15
size: many
D: .
J: TRBJ2-1